The T cell receptor beta chain described here comes from a study of cytomegalovirus exposure and HLA in healthy donors. As regards this clone: Its antigen is unknown.

Study outcomes and limitations: In an earlier analysis, in some 500 donors, most V segments appeared productive either ~87% or ~30% of the time. Certain indistinguishable V segments, among them TRBV6-2 and TRBV6-3, were excluded.

Primers: 60 Vbeta forward and 13 Jbeta reverse. The assay was immunoSEQ multiplex PCR, and TCRdb's table has in-frame clones only and misses some. The sample records 120,000 to 150,000 clones, roughly 87% being singletons. This CDR3 is 16 amino acids long. V was clipped by 0 bases and J by 5 bases, with 17 bases between them. CDR1 and CDR2 from the germline V gene are SGHRS and YFSETQ. This rearrangement joins TRBV5-1 to TRBJ1-1; possible D gene TRBD1, 6 bases. Sample: PBMCs. This clonotype was sampled from a man aged 25 to 40 in good health and CMV-seropositive. The CDR3 region has the DNA TGCGCCAGCAGCTTGGACAGGGTAGGGGGTGGGACTGAAGCTTTCTTT. It codes for CASSLDRVGGGTEAFF. The full variable domain, rest sourced from reference TRBV5-1 and TRBJ1-1, is KAGVTQTPRYLIKTRGQQVTLSCSPISGHRSVSWYQQTPGQGLQFLFEYFSETQRNKGNFPGRFSGRQFSNSRSEMNVSTLELGDSALYLCASSLDRVGGGTEAFFGQGTRLTVV.